These 32 T cell receptor beta chains were sequenced from one sample in a study of beta chain features in type 1 diabetes. Expressed TCRB transcripts were sequenced after all isolated RNA was converted to cDNA. Profiled with immunoSEQ multiplex PCR; TCRdb holds only in-frame clones, not every one. Here the sample spans about 40,000 clones, around 45% being singletons. The sample taken for sequencing was central memory CD4+ T cells from blood. All receptors derive from a woman under 30 in good health.

CDR3 sequence: CASTRSRENTEAFF. The CDR3 DNA reads as TGTGCCAGCACCCGGTCTCGGGAGAACACTGAAGCTTTCTTT. The chain has TRBV7-2 and TRBJ1-1; D ambiguous. Trimming removed 7 bases from V and 1 base from J, with 13 bases in between. This CDR3 has 14 residues. Germline values: CDR1 SGHTA, CDR2 FQGNSA.

The rearrangement uses TRBV7-2 and TRBJ1-1, with 7 bases lining up with TRBD1. CDR3 size: 17 residues. V was pared by 5 bases and J by 4 bases, with 16 bases of the junction left unmatched. Germline loops: CDR1 SGHTA, CDR2 FQGNSA. In nucleotides, the CDR3 is TGTGCCAGCAGCCAATCCAGCCTACAGGGGCGGGTCACTGAAGCTTTCTTT. It codes for CASSQSSLQGRVTEAFF.

The chain links TRBV7-2 to TRBJ2-1, with D perhaps matching TRBD2 (6 bases). Germline V gene data show CDR1 as SGHTA and CDR2 as FQGNSA. CDR3 length: 14 residues. The ends were cut back, 5 bases at V and 5 bases at J, with 13 bases in the middle. CDR3 DNA: TGTGCCAGCAGCCGCGCCTCTAGCGACAATGAGCAGTTCTTC. Protein: CASSRASSDNEQFF.

The chain is built from TRBV11-3 and TRBJ2-2, with TRBD1 matching over 8 bases. This CDR3 is built from 15 residues. Germline V gene lookup returns CDR1 SGHNT and CDR2 YENEEA. J gave up 6 bases and V 5 bases, and 8 bases lay outside the gene matches. The CDR3 sequence: CASSLGQGMAGELFF. The CDR3 DNA sequence: TGTGCCAGCAGCCTTGGACAGGGCATGGCCGGGGAGCTGTTTTTT.

The chain uses TRBV29-1 and TRBJ1-1; TRBD1 matches 7 bases. Trimming at V came to 7 bases and at J to 0 bases, leaving 5 bases not matched to a gene. The CDR3 contains 13 residues. Germline lookup yields CDR1 SQVTM and CDR2 ANQGSEA. CDR3 bases: TGCAGCGCCGACAGGGAAATGAACACTGAAGCTTTCTTT. Its translation is CSADREMNTEAFF.

CDR3 nucleotides: TGCGCCAGCAGCTTCGCCGAGACTAGCGGACCTGCGAACACCGGGGAGCTGTTTTTT. The encoded protein is CASSFAETSGPANTGELFF. The chain carries TRBV5-1 and TRBJ2-2; 9 nucleotides line up with TRBD2. CDR1 and CDR2 from the germline V gene are SGHRS and YFSETQ. Unmatched junction bases numbered 11, after V lost 2 bases and J lost 0 bases. This CDR3 spans 19 amino acids.

In its sample, this clone was seen a few times. The CDR3 sequence: CASRSDRVEQYF. The DNA for the CDR3 is TGTGCCAGCAGAAGTGACAGGGTCGAGCAGTACTTC. The chain recombines TRBV2 with TRBJ2-7; 7 bases are a match to TRBD1. V dropped 6 bases and J dropped 6; count of bases not matched to a gene: 5. Germline lookup yields CDR1 SNHLY and CDR2 FYNNEI. The CDR3 loop spans 12 amino acids. The whole variable domain, remainder taken from reference TRBV2 and TRBJ2-7, is EPEVTQTPSHQVTQMGQEVILRCVPISNHLYFYWYRQILGQKVEFLVSFYNNEISEKSEIFDDQFSVERPDGSNFTLKIRSTKLEDSAMYFCASRSDRVEQYFGPGTRLTVT.

The chain combines TRBV5-1 with TRBJ1-2, with D possibly being TRBD1 (5 bases). Germline V gene lookup returns CDR1 SGHRS and CDR2 YFSETQ. The V and J ends lost 4 bases and 3 bases respectively, with 10 bases between them. The CDR3 length is 13 residues. This CDR3 reads CASSPDSDYGYTF. CDR3 in DNA: TGCGCCAGCAGCCCAGACAGCGACTATGGCTACACCTTC.

This clone has more than one count but fewer than ten. At one boundary the junction diverges from the germline segment, which might be a read error. The J gene is TRBJ2-2, the V gene TRBV19; 9 positions agree with TRBD2. The CDR3 is 15 amino acids. The germline gives CDR1 LNHDA, CDR2 SQIVND (reference sequence). CDR3 amino acids: CASSISGRNNGELFF. The CDR3 DNA reads as TGTGCCAGTAGTATAAGCGGGAGGAACAACGGGGAGCTGTTTTTT.

This chain uses TRBV19 with TRBJ1-6, with D perhaps TRBD1 (6 bases). This CDR3 contains 15 residues. Trimming shortened V by 3 bases and J by 6 bases, and 12 bases separated the two germline ends. Germline V lookup: CDR1 LNHDA, CDR2 SQIVND (reference sequence). The CDR3 DNA is TGTGCCAGTAGTATCCCGGGAGGGGGTAATTCACCCCTCCACTTT. Residues: CASSIPGGGNSPLHF. Full variable domain (outside the CDR3, taken from reference TRBV19 and TRBJ1-6): DGGITQSPKYLFRKEGQNVTLSCEQNLNHDAMYWYRQDPGQGLRLIYYSQIVNDFQKGDIAEGYSVSREKKESFPLTVTSAQKNPTAFYLCASSIPGGGNSPLHFGNGTRLTVT.

V and J are TRBV7-9 and TRBJ2-1, with 10 bases fitting TRBD1. This CDR3 spans 17 amino acids. V lost 4 bases and J lost 5; bases outside the gene matches: 11. CDR1 and CDR2 (germline): SEHNR, FQNEAQ (reference sequence). The CDR3 sequence is CASSSRDRGQRDNEQFF. In DNA, the CDR3 is TGTGCCAGCAGCTCGCGGGACAGGGGCCAACGGGACAATGAGCAGTTCTTC. Drawing the rest from reference TRBV7-9 and TRBJ2-1, the complete variable domain is DTGVSQNPRHKITKRGQNVTFRCDPISEHNRLYWYRQTLGQGPEFLTYFQNEAQLEKSRLLSDRFSAERPKGSFSTLEIQRTEQGDSAMYLCASSSRDRGQRDNEQFFGPGTRLTVL.

This chain joins TRBV2 and TRBJ1-1, with TRBD1 matching over 7 bases. V shed 5 bases, J shed 0 bases, and the junction held 3 bases outside the gene matches. Germline loops: CDR1 SNHLY, CDR2 FYNNEI. The CDR3 extends over 14 amino acids. The CDR3 nucleotides are TGTGCCAGCAGTCTGGGACAGATGAACACTGAAGCTTTCTTT. Its protein product is CASSLGQMNTEAFF.

The chain recombines TRBV11-2 with TRBJ2-7; 10 bases match TRBD2. Trimming took 4 bases from V and 3 from J; bases not matched to a gene: 3. From germline, CDR1 is SGHAT and CDR2 FQNNGV. This CDR3 is 14 amino acids long. CDR3 protein: CASSSIAGGYEQYF. Here the CDR3 DNA reads TGTGCCAGCAGCTCCATAGCGGGGGGCTACGAGCAGTACTTC.

This clone has just one count. The chain joins TRBV10-3 to TRBJ2-3; 7 nucleotides line up with TRBD2. CDR3 length: 15 amino acids. J lost 6 bases, V lost 3 bases, and 9 bases had no gene match. CDR1 and CDR2 from the germline V gene are ENHRY and SYGVKD. The CDR3 sequence: CAISDAGRQADTQYF. The CDR3, as DNA: TGTGCCATCAGTGACGCCGGGAGGCAGGCGGATACGCAGTATTTT.

In its sample, this clone was seen a few times. The CDR3 nucleotides are TGTGCCTGGACAGTCTCTGGGGCCAACGTCCTGACTTTC. As protein: CAWTVSGANVLTF. The gene calls are TRBV30 and TRBJ2-6; D is undetermined. V lost 4 bases and J 0 bases, leaving 4 bases between the germline ends. Germline CDR1 and CDR2: GTSNPN and SVGIG (reference sequence). This CDR3 is built from 13 residues.

This clone was recorded a few times. This sequence joins TRBV14 and TRBJ2-1; a weak D match, TRBD2 (5 bases). The CDR3 runs 16 residues. In germline, CDR1 is SGHDN, CDR2 FVKESK. V lost 2 bases and J lost 6, with 17 bases in between. The CDR3 DNA is TGTGCCAGCAGCCAACGGACTCAAGTAATGGGCAATGAGCAGTTCTTC. Its protein product is CASSQRTQVMGNEQFF.

The V gene is TRBV5-1, the J gene TRBJ1-1, with 7 bases identical to TRBD1. Germline values: CDR1 SGHRS, CDR2 YFSETQ. With V trimmed by 3 bases and J by 6 bases, 11 bases remained unmatched. CDR3 length: 15 residues. The CDR3 protein is CASSWGATGRAEAFF. The CDR3 nucleotides are TGCGCCAGCAGCTGGGGAGCGACAGGGCGGGCTGAAGCTTTCTTT.

The chain is built from TRBV5-1 and TRBJ2-1; 7 positions agree with TRBD2. This CDR3 comprises 13 residues. Losses at the gene ends were 4 bases for V and 7 bases for J; bases not matched to a gene: 5. Germline V CDR1 and CDR2: SGHRS, YFSETQ. CDR3 region: CASSPSGINEQFF. The CDR3 nucleotides read TGCGCCAGCAGCCCCAGCGGGATTAATGAGCAGTTCTTC.

V and J are TRBV9 and TRBJ1-2, with a weak D call TRBD1 (5 bases). This CDR3 contains 12 residues. Trimming removed 3 bases from V and 6 bases from J, with 9 bases in between. The V gene's germline CDR1 is SGDLS and CDR2 YYNGEE. DNA of the CDR3: TGTGCCAGCAGCGCGGGCAGGGATGGCTACACCTTC. It encodes CASSAGRDGYTF.

The table lists this clone with a count of one. The V and J genes are TRBV5-6 and TRBJ1-1, with D perhaps matching TRBD1 (5 bases). CDR1 and CDR2 from the germline V gene are SGHDT and YYEEEE. Trimming shortened V by 5 bases and J by 1 base, and 12 bases separated the two germline ends. The CDR3 has 14 residues. CDR3 loop: CASRTGHRNTEAFF. In DNA form, the CDR3 reads TGTGCCAGCAGAACAGGCCACAGGAACACTGAAGCTTTCTTT.

The chain employs TRBV11-2 and TRBJ1-5; D is unclear. Trimming took off 0 bases at V and 15 bases at J, with 6 bases between the two ends. Per germline, CDR1 SGHAT and CDR2 FQNNGV. The CDR3 runs 10 residues. The DNA of the CDR3 is TGTGCCAGCAGCTTAGATGTGAGGCATTTT. Encoded protein: CASSLDVRHF.

The CDR3 DNA sequence: TGTGCCAGCAGCGGGGACAGGGGGCGGGAGACCCAGTACTTC. It specifies CASSGDRGRETQYF. The chain employs TRBV6-5 and TRBJ2-5, with TRBD1 matching 12 bases. With V trimmed by 6 bases and J by 5 bases, 4 bases remained unmatched. The CDR3 length is 14 residues. CDR1 and CDR2 from the germline V gene are MNHEY and SVGAGI.

A few counts support this clone. The gene calls are TRBV29-1 and TRBJ1-2; 10 positions match TRBD1. The V segment lost 4 bases and the J segment 10 bases; nucleotides outside the gene matches: 12. This CDR3 has 14 amino acids. Germline values: CDR1 SQVTM, CDR2 ANQGSEA. In nucleotides, the CDR3 is TGCAGCGTTGGGGCGACAGGGGGCTTTTCTGACTACACCTTC. It encodes CSVGATGGFSDYTF.

The chain employs TRBV9 and TRBJ2-1, with 7 nucleotides matching TRBD2. V was clipped by 3 bases and J by 3 bases; unmatched bases: 3. The CDR3 is made up of 14 amino acids. Germline values: CDR1 SGDLS, CDR2 YYNGEE. As DNA, the CDR3 is TGTGCCAGCAGCGCTAGCGGCCTCTACAATGAGCAGTTCTTC. Translating it yields CASSASGLYNEQFF.

This clone was observed a few times. The chain links TRBV30 to TRBJ1-1; TRBD1 matches 11 bases. The V segment lost 2 bases and the J segment 0 bases; nucleotides outside the gene matches: 8. This CDR3 contains 17 residues. The germline V gene has CDR1 GTSNPN and CDR2 SVGIG (reference sequence). In DNA form, the CDR3 reads TGTGCCTGGAGTCTGGGACAGGGGGGTCGGTTGAACACTGAAGCTTTCTTT. It codes for CAWSLGQGGRLNTEAFF. The full variable domain, completed using reference TRBV30 and TRBJ1-1, is SQTIHQWPATLVQPVGSPLSLECTVEGTSNPNLYWYRQAAGRGLQLLFYSVGIGQISSEVPQNLSASRPQDRQFILSSKKLLLSDSGFYLCAWSLGQGGRLNTEAFFGQGTRLTVV.

V usage is TRBV21-1 and J usage is TRBJ2-5; the D call in the table, TRBD1, was not verified against the DNA. The J call may be faulty, since TRBJ2-7 better matches the DNA end. TRBV21-1 corresponds to a pseudogene. The CDR3 extends over 13 amino acids. CDR3 DNA: TGTGCCAGCAGTCTTCCTAGGGGATACGAGCAGTACTTC. The encoded protein is CASSLPRGYEQYF.

This clone showed up just once. V usage is TRBV5-5 and J usage is TRBJ1-5; TRBD1 might be the D (6 bases). The germline gives CDR1 SGHKS, CDR2 YYEKEE (reference sequence). CDR3 length equals 14 residues. V was cut by 4 bases and J by 7 bases, with 15 bases left in between. This chain's CDR3 is CASSLQGQGQPQHF. The CDR3 nucleotides are TGTGCCAGCAGCCTACAGGGTCAGGGACAGCCCCAGCATTTT.

Only a few counts were recorded for this clone. V and J are TRBV5-5 and TRBJ2-4, with D uncertain. The CDR3 totals 13 residues. The germline V gene has CDR1 SGHKS and CDR2 YYEKEE (reference sequence). V was trimmed by 4 bases and J by 5 bases, leaving 10 bases between them. CDR3 nucleotides: TGTGCCAGCAGCCACACCGAAGAAAACATTCAGTACTTC. Translating gives CASSHTEENIQYF.

This clone was observed a handful of times. The chain uses TRBV18 and TRBJ1-1, with TRBD1 identical over 9 bases. V was clipped by 3 bases and J by 4 bases; unmatched bases: 6. The CDR3 is 15 amino acids. Germline-derived CDR1 and CDR2 are KGHSH and LQKENI. CDR3 region: CASSPVTGGGTEAFF. The CDR3 bases are TGTGCCAGCTCACCCGTTACAGGGGGCGGCACTGAAGCTTTCTTT.

This clone was detected only a few times. CDR3 DNA sequence: TGTGCCTGGAGCCGGGGGGGGGCGAGGAACTATGGCTACACCTTC. Amino acid sequence: CAWSRGGARNYGYTF. V and J are TRBV30 and TRBJ1-2; D is possibly TRBD1 (6 bases). Per germline, CDR1 GTSNPN and CDR2 SVGIG (reference sequence). This CDR3 comprises 15 residues. V lost 3 bases to trimming and J lost 2 bases, with 16 bases between them.

The V and J genes are TRBV7-3 and TRBJ2-7; 8 nucleotides align to TRBD2. V shed 1 base and J 6 bases; nucleotides not matched to a gene: 8. CDR1 and CDR2 from the germline V gene are SGHTA and FQGTGA. There are 15 residues in the CDR3. CDR3: CASSLNSAGGSEQYF. The CDR3 bases are TGTGCCAGCAGCTTAAATTCGGCGGGGGGCAGCGAGCAGTACTTC.

Details on this clone: A junction boundary mismatches the germline segment, possibly from a read error. CDR3 sequence (DNA): TGTGCCTGGTCCCGAACCGGGACTTCGATGCCTATTAACTTC. Translating gives CAWSRTGTSMPINF. The rearrangement links TRBV30 to TRBJ2-5; tentative D call: TRBD2 (6 bases). CDR1 is GTSNPN and CDR2 is SVGIG in the germline V gene (reference sequence). The CDR3 has 14 residues.